This TCR beta chain was found in a study of post-analysis software for immune sequencing data. Findings and limits, study-wide: Normalized Chao1 diversity in multiple sclerosis patients fell significantly below that of controls. Patients used a handful of TRBV segments, including TRBV5-6, TRBV5-1 and TRBV20-1, more often than controls.

Carried by the TCR beta cDNA libraries were unique molecular identifiers. Researchers reported approximately 500,000 cDNA molecules coming from about 0.98 to 11 million T cells. TCRdb redid the calling of the PCR reads with MiXCR, one entry per CDR3 protein. The sample has about 770,000 distinct CDR3 sequences, roughly 50% seen once; the top ten hold roughly 5%. The length of the CDR3 is 12 residues. The V gene's germline CDR1 is MGHDK and CDR2 SYGVNS. V was shortened by 6 bases and J by 4 bases, with 6 bases between the two germline ends. On this clonotype: Its antigen is undetermined.

The chain combines TRBV25-1 with TRBJ1-4; no clear D. The sequence was obtained from a girl aged 10 to 17 with multiple sclerosis. The sample taken for sequencing was blood. CDR3 nucleotide sequence: TGTGCCAGCAGGACCTTTAATGAAAAACTGTTTTTT. Translation: CASRTFNEKLFF.